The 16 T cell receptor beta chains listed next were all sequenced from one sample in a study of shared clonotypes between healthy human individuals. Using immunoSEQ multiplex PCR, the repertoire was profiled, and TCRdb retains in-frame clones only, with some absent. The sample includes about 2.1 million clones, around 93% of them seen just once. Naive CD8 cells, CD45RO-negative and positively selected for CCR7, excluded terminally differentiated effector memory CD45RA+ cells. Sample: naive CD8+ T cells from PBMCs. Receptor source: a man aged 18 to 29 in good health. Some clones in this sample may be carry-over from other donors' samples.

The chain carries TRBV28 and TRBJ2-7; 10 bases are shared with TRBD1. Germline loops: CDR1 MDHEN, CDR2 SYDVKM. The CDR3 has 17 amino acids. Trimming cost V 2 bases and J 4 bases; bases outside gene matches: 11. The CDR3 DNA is TGTGCCAGCAGTTTACCTCCGGGACAGGGGCAAAAGTACGAGCAGTACTTC. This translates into CASSLPPGQGQKYEQYF.

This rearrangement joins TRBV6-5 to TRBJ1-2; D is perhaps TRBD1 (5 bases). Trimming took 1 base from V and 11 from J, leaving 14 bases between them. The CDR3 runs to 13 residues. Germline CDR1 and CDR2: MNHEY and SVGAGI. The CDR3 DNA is TGTGCCAGCAGTTACTTGGGGCAGGGTGGTTACACCTTC. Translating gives CASSYLGQGGYTF.

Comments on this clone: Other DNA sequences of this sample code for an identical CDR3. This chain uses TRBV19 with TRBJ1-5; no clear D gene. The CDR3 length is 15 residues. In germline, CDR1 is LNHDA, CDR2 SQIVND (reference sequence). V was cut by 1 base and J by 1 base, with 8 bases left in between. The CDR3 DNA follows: TGTGCCAGTAGTATAGTTCCGGGGAGCAATCAGCCCCAGCATTTT. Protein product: CASSIVPGSNQPQHF.

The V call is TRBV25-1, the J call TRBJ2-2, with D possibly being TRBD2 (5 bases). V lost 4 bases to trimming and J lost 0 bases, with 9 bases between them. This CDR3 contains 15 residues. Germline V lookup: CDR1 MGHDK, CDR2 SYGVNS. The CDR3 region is CASSGQRSNTGELFF. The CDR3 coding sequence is TGTGCCAGCAGTGGTCAGCGGTCGAACACCGGGGAGCTGTTTTTT.

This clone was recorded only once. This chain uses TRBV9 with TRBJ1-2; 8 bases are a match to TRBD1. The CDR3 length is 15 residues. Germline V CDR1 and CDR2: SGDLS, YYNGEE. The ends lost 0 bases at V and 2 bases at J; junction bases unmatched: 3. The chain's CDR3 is CASSVEPGGNYGYTF. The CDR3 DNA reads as TGTGCCAGCAGCGTAGAGCCAGGGGGCAACTATGGCTACACCTTC. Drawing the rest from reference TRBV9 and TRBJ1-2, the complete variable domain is DSGVTQTPKHLITATGQRVTLRCSPRSGDLSVYWYQQSLDQGLQFLIQYYNGEERAKGNILERFSAQQFPDLHSELNLSSLELGDSALYFCASSVEPGGNYGYTFGSGTRLTVV.

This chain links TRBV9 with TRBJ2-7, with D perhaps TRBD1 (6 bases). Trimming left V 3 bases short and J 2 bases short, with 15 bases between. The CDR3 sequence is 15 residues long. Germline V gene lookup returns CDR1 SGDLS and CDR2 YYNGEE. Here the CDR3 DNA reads TGTGCCAGCAGCGCCGGGACACGGGCCCCCTACGAGCAGTACTTC. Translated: CASSAGTRAPYEQYF.

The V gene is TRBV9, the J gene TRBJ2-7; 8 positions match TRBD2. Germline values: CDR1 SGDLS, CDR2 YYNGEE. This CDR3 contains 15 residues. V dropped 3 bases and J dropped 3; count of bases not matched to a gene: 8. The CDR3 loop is CASSALAEGGYEQYF. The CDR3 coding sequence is TGTGCCAGCAGCGCACTAGCGGAGGGAGGCTACGAGCAGTACTTC.

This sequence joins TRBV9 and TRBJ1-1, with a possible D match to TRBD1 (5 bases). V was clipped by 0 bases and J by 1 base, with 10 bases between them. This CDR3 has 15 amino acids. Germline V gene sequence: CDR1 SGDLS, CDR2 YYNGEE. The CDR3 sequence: CASSVVQAENTEAFF. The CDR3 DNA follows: TGTGCCAGCAGCGTAGTACAGGCGGAGAACACTGAAGCTTTCTTT.

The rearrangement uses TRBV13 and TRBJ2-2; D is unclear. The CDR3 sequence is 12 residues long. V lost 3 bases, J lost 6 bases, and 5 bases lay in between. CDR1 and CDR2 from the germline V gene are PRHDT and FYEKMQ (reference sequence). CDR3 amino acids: CASSFGAGELFF. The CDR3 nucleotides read TGTGCCAGCAGCTTTGGAGCCGGGGAGCTGTTTTTT.

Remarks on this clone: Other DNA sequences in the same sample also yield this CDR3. The CDR3 here is CASSLGLAGGYNEQFF. CDR3 in DNA: TGTGCCAGCAGCCTCGGACTAGCGGGAGGGTACAATGAGCAGTTCTTC. V usage is TRBV7-2 and J usage is TRBJ2-1; 15 bases align to TRBD2. The CDR3 runs 16 residues. With 5 bases clipped from V and 4 bases from J, the junction kept 3 bases outside the gene matches. The germline CDR1 and CDR2 sequences are SGHTA and FQGNSA.

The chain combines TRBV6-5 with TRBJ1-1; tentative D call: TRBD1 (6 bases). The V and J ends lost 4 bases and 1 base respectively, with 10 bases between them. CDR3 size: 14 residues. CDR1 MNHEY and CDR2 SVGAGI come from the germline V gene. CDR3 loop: CASSLLQGNTEAFF. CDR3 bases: TGTGCCAGCAGTTTACTACAGGGGAACACTGAAGCTTTCTTT.

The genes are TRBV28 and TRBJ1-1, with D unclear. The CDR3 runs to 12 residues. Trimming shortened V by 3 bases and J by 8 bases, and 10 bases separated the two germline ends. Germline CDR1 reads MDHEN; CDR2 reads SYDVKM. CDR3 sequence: CASSLVPQEAFF. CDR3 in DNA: TGTGCCAGCAGTTTGGTCCCCCAAGAAGCTTTCTTT.

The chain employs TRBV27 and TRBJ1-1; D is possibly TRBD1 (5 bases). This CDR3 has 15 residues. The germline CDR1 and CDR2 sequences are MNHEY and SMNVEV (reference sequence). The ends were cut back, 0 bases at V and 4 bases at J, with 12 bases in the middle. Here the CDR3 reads CASSLSRGVGTEAFF. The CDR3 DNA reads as TGTGCCAGCAGTTTATCGCGGGGGGTAGGCACTGAAGCTTTCTTT.

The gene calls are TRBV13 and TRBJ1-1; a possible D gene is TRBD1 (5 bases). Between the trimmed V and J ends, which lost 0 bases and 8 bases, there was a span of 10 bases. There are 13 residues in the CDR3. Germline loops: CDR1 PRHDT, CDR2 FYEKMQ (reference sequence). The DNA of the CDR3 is TGTGCCAGCAGCTTAGGAGGGGCGGTGGAAGCTTTCTTT. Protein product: CASSLGGAVEAFF.

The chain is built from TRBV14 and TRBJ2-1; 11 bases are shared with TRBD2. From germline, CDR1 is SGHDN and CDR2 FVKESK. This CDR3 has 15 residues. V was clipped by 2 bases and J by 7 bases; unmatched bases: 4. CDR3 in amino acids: CASSQTSGSRNEQFF. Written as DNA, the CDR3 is TGTGCCAGCAGCCAAACTAGCGGGAGTAGAAATGAGCAGTTCTTC.

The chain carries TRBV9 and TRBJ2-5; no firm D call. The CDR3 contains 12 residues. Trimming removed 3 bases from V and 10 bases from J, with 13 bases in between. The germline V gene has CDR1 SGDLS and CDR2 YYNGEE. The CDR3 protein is CASSGQRGIQYF. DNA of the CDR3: TGTGCCAGCAGCGGTCAACGAGGCATCCAGTACTTC.